This T cell receptor (beta chain) derives from a study of vaccination effects on CD4 cells after COVID-19. Study-wide findings and caveats: By a late point after vaccination, infection- and vaccine-induced clones had shrunk markedly through clonal contraction. Limitations: small convalescent group and missing early post-infection timepoints.

With the ViraFEST assay, the study expanded antigen-specific CD4+ T cells using viral peptide pools, then sequenced them. Isolation of CD4+ T cells took place after approximately ten days of culture. Recipients of the vaccine had no prior SARS-CoV-2 infection and negative nucleocapsid antibodies. As for this clone: Its antigen is unidentified. One end of the junction fails to match germline, which may point to a read error.

TCRdb's table, derived via immunoSEQ multiplex PCR, lists solely in-frame clones and lacks some. The sample contains 20,000 to 25,000 clones, about three quarters of which appear only once. Germline V gene lookup returns CDR1 SSHAT and CDR2 FNYEAQ (reference sequence). CDR3 size: 13 residues. The starting material was CD4+ T cells from PBMCs cultured with HCoV-NL63 spike peptides, obtained before COVID-19 vaccination. This TCR derives from a human donor who received a COVID-19 vaccine. The chain joins TRBV7-7 to TRBJ1-1, with D possibly TRBD1 on 5 matching bases. The CDR3 region is CASSIGQNTEAFF. As DNA, the CDR3 is TGTGCTAGCAGCATTGGACAGAACACTGAAGCTTTCTTT.